These T cell receptor beta chains were read from a single sample in a study of T cell repertoires in cytomegalovirus infection. TCRdb reprocessed the reads via MiXCR and lists one record per CDR3 protein. The profile shows about 740,000 distinct CDR3 sequences, approximately 40% of them singletons. Material for sequencing was PBMCs. The receptors were sampled from a human donor in good health (CMV status not recorded). Some clones in this sample may be carry-over from other donors' samples. CDR3s include the opening cysteine and the closing phenylalanine or tryptophan. The D gene is left open where the match is weak. Only some rows state a clone size, as once, few, many or a class for expanded clones.

D gene,V gene,clone size,CDR3 length,J gene,CDR3 protein,CDR3 DNA
TRBD2,TRBV6-6,.,19,TRBJ2-4,CASSYLRAGGPLAKNIQYF,TGTGCCAGCAGTTACCTCCGCGCGGGAGGGCCCCTAGCCAAAAACATTCAGTACTTT
.,TRBV14,.,17,TRBJ1-1,CASSQAFRGQGISEAFF,TGTGCCAGCAGCCAAGCCTTTCGTGGCCAGGGAATATCTGAAGCTTTCTTT
.,TRBV6-1,.,15,TRBJ2-1,CASSYKGGSYNEQFF,TGTGCCAGCAGTTATAAGGGGGGCTCCTACAATGAGCAGTTCTTC
.,TRBV7-9,few,14,TRBJ2-2,CASSFDRNTGELFF,TGTGCCAGCAGCTTCGACAGAAACACCGGGGAGCTGTTTTTT
TRBD1,TRBV15,few,17,TRBJ1-5,CATSTYRGRMGNQPQHF,TGTGCCACCAGCACCTACAGGGGCCGGATGGGCAATCAGCCCCAGCATTTT
.,TRBV6-5,.,12,TRBJ2-2,CASSDSIGELFF,TGTGCCAGCAGTGACTCTATCGGGGAGCTGTTTTTT
.,TRBV6-1,few,16,TRBJ1-4,CASNNRGAGANEKLFF,TGTGCCAGCAACAACAGAGGGGCAGGGGCTAATGAAAAACTGTTTTTT
TRBD2,TRBV28,.,15,TRBJ2-1,CASMLTSASYNEQFF,TGTGCCAGCATGTTGACTAGCGCCTCCTACAATGAGCAGTTCTTC
TRBD1,TRBV7-2,.,16,TRBJ1-5,CASSLDRGGAGQPQHF,TGTGCCAGCAGCTTAGATAGAGGGGGCGCAGGACAGCCCCAGCATTTT
TRBD1,TRBV2,.,16,TRBJ1-6,CASSENMGQGSSPLHF,TGTGCCAGCAGTGAGAATATGGGACAGGGGAGCTCACCCCTCCACTTT
TRBD1,TRBV19,.,15,TRBJ2-7,CASSMGQGASYEQYF,TGTGCCAGTAGTATGGGACAGGGGGCCTCCTACGAGCAGTACTTC
TRBD1,TRBV7-8,.,15,TRBJ1-6,CASSWRTGSNSPLHF,TGTGCCAGCAGCTGGCGGACAGGGAGTAATTCACCCCTCCACTTT
.,TRBV7-4,few,10,TRBJ1-2,CASSFCGYTF,TGTGCCAGCAGCTTTTGTGGCTACACCTTC
.,TRBV24-1,.,14,TRBJ2-3,CATSDGGKTDTQYF,TGTGCCACCAGTGATGGCGGGAAGACAGATACGCAGTATTTT
.,TRBV6-2/TRBV6-3,.,14,TRBJ1-5,CASNTPRINQPQHF,TGTGCCAGCAACACCCCCAGAATCAATCAGCCCCAGCATTTT
.,TRBV11-1,.,18,TRBJ1-3,CASSSPGTHRPDGTTIYF,TGTGCCAGCAGCTCCCCCGGGACACACCGACCGGATGGAACCACCATATATTTT
TRBD1,TRBV7-2,.,24,TRBJ1-3,CASSLPSGQGVLGNLESSGNTIYF,TGTGCCAGCAGCTTACCCTCGGGACAGGGGGTGTTGGGGAATTTGGAAAGCTCTGGAAACACCATATATTTT
TRBD2,TRBV4-1,.,17,TRBJ2-5,CASSEGSQTSGKETQYF,TGTGCCAGCAGCGAAGGCTCGCAGACTAGCGGGAAAGAGACCCAGTACTTC
TRBD2,TRBV6-1,.,15,TRBJ2-3,CASIPGGTTTDTQYF,TGTGCCAGCATCCCGGGGGGGACAACCACAGATACGCAGTATTTT
.,TRBV19,.,14,TRBJ1-6,CASSKQGLNSPLHF,TGTGCCAGTAGCAAACAGGGTTTGAATTCACCCCTCCACTTT
TRBD2,TRBV7-2,few,18,TRBJ2-2,CASRSGTSGSLSTGELFF,TGTGCCAGCAGATCCGGGACTAGCGGGTCCCTTAGTACCGGGGAGCTGTTTTTT
.,TRBV7-6,.,13,TRBJ1-1,CASSHEWGAEAFF,TGTGCCAGCAGCCATGAATGGGGCGCTGAAGCTTTCTTT
.,TRBV28,many,13,TRBJ1-1,CASGPGWNTEAFF,TGTGCCAGCGGACCGGGCTGGAACACTGAAGCTTTCTTT
.,TRBV6-5,.,15,TRBJ1-1,CASSYSELGNTEAFF,TGTGCCAGCAGTTACTCGGAATTGGGCAACACTGAAGCTTTCTTT
.,TRBV6-5,many,16,TRBJ1-6,CASSYSQSDYNSPLHF,TGTGCCAGCAGTTACTCCCAGTCCGATTATAATTCACCCCTCCACTTT
.,TRBV20-1,.,12,TRBJ2-1,CSANQFGREQFF,TGCAGTGCTAATCAATTCGGGCGCGAGCAGTTCTTC
TRBD2,TRBV14,few,15,TRBJ2-7,CASSLGGTMGYEQYF,TGTGCCAGCAGCCTCGGGGGGACGATGGGCTACGAGCAGTACTTC
.,TRBV18,.,13,TRBJ2-2,CASSRRDTGELFF,TGTGCCAGCTCACGGCGCGACACCGGGGAGCTGTTTTTT
TRBD2,TRBV4-1,.,16,TRBJ2-7,CASSQGRGTSGNEQYF,TGCGCCAGCAGCCAAGGAAGAGGGACTAGCGGTAACGAGCAGTACTTC
TRBD2,TRBV6-5,.,18,TRBJ2-3,CASSYAGLAGSLTDTQYF,TGTGCCAGCAGCTACGCTGGGTTAGCGGGGTCGCTCACAGATACGCAGTATTTT
.,TRBV7-6,once,15,TRBJ2-1,CASSFLAESYNEQVF,TGTGCCAGCAGTTTCCTAGCAGAGAGCTACAATGAGCAGGTCTTC
.,TRBV28,few,14,TRBJ2-5,CASRGYRYQETQYF,TGTGCCAGCAGAGGGTATAGGTACCAAGAGACCCAGTACTTC
.,TRBV7-6,.,16,TRBJ2-1,CASSLAITGYYNEQFF,TGTGCCAGCAGCTTAGCGATAACAGGGTACTACAATGAGCAGTTCTTC
.,TRBV19,few,16,TRBJ2-2,CASSIRLGAGTGELFF,TGTGCCAGTAGTATACGTCTGGGGGCAGGCACCGGGGAGCTGTTTTTT
TRBD1,TRBV29-1,.,13,TRBJ2-5,CSVGGTGRETQYF,TGCAGCGTTGGAGGGACAGGGAGAGAGACCCAGTACTTC
TRBD1,TRBV24-1,.,16,TRBJ2-1,CATSDLGQGAYNEQFF,TGTGCCACCAGTGATTTGGGACAGGGCGCGTACAATGAGCAGTTCTTC
.,TRBV12-3/TRBV12-4,.,15,TRBJ1-3,CASSTRQISGNTIYF,TGTGCCAGCAGTACGCGACAGATCTCTGGAAACACCATATATTTT
.,TRBV6-1,few,15,TRBJ1-2,CASSDTRWKNYGYTF,TGTGCCAGCAGTGATACTCGGTGGAAAAACTATGGCTACACCTTC
TRBD1,TRBV6-6,.,15,TRBJ1-1,CASSPRQGGVTEAFF,TGTGCCAGCAGTCCCAGACAGGGTGGAGTCACTGAAGCTTTCTTT